The 8 T cell receptor beta chains presented below share a single source sample, sequenced in a study of cytomegalovirus exposure and HLA in healthy donors. PCR amplification relied on 60 Vbeta primers (plus 13 Jbeta primers). The method was immunoSEQ multiplex PCR; TCRdb's version includes in-frame clones alone and lacks a portion of them. The profile shows 170,000 or so clones, roughly 80% of them singletons. The sequenced sample was PBMCs. These receptors were obtained from a woman between 40 and 55 years old in good health and CMV-seronegative.

The chain recombines TRBV10-3 with TRBJ2-1; D may be TRBD1 (5 bases). CDR1 is ENHRY, CDR2 SYGVKD, per germline. Trimming cost V 7 bases and J 3 bases, with 37 bases left between them. This CDR3 spans 22 amino acids. CDR3 coding DNA: TGTGCCATCAAATGGAACGCAGGGTTCGGGCGTTTGTTACGGACCCACTACAATGAGCAGTTCTTC. Encoded protein: CAIKWNAGFGRLLRTHYNEQFF.

V is TRBV11-2 and J is TRBJ1-1; D uncertain. This CDR3 has 14 amino acids. Germline-derived CDR1 and CDR2 are SGHAT and FQNNGV. Trimming shortened V by 8 bases and J by 4 bases, and 17 bases separated the two germline ends. The CDR3 DNA reads TGTGCCAGCGGCCGGCGGCGGGGTAGCACTGAAGCTTTCTTT. Amino acids: CASGRRRGSTEAFF.

The V gene is TRBV7-9, the J gene TRBJ1-3; weak D call: TRBD1 (6 bases). The CDR3 runs to 14 residues. The germline CDR1 and CDR2 sequences are SEHNR and FQNEAQ (reference sequence). The V end lost 3 bases, the J end lost 4 bases, and 10 bases lay between the germline ends. The CDR3 sequence is CASSFQGQGNTIYF. CDR3 nucleotide sequence: TGTGCCAGCAGCTTTCAGGGGCAGGGAAACACCATATATTTT.

This clone is a singleton in its sample. The gene calls are TRBV18 and TRBJ2-7; 9 bases are shared with TRBD1. In germline, CDR1 is KGHSH, CDR2 LQKENI. V lost 1 base and J lost 2; bases outside the gene matches: 3. The CDR3 runs 15 residues. The CDR3 loop reads CASSPRTGDAYEQYF. CDR3 DNA: TGTGCCAGCTCACCACGGACAGGGGATGCCTACGAGCAGTACTTC. The whole variable domain, filled in from reference TRBV18 and TRBJ2-7, reads NAGVMQNPRHLVRRRGQEARLRCSPMKGHSHVYWYRQLPEEGLKFMVYLQKENIIDESGMPKERFSAEFPKEGPSILRIQQVVRGDSAAYFCASSPRTGDAYEQYFGPGTRLTVT.

The chain uses TRBV5-4 and TRBJ1-1; tentatively, D is TRBD1 (5 bases). Germline V gene sequence: CDR1 SGHNT, CDR2 YYREEE (reference sequence). This CDR3 is 14 amino acids long. Trimming removed 4 bases at V and 0 bases at J, with 10 bases between. CDR3: CASSPARVNTEAFF. CDR3 nucleotide sequence: TGTGCCAGCAGCCCGGCCAGGGTGAACACTGAAGCTTTCTTT. Together with reference TRBV5-4 and TRBJ1-1, the CDR3 gives the full variable domain: ETGVTQSPTHLIKTRGQQVTLRCSSQSGHNTVSWYQQALGQGPQFIFQYYREEENGRGNFPPRFSGLQFPNYSSELNVNALELDDSALYLCASSPARVNTEAFFGQGTRLTVV.

The chain has TRBV7-2 and TRBJ2-1; D possibly corresponds to TRBD2 (6 bases). This CDR3 has 14 amino acids. CDR1 and CDR2 from the germline V gene are SGHTA and FQGNSA. Trimming cost V 9 bases and J 6 bases, with 18 bases left between them. This chain's CDR3 is CASTRARGSNEQFF. DNA for the CDR3: TGTGCCAGTACCAGGGCACGGGGGAGCAATGAGCAGTTCTTC.

The V and J genes are TRBV18 and TRBJ2-7; 11 nucleotides line up with TRBD1. Germline CDR1 is KGHSH and CDR2 is LQKENI. With 1 base clipped from V and 6 bases from J, the junction kept 11 bases outside the gene matches. CDR3 size: 17 residues. CDR3 sequence: CASSPLPGQGATGEQYF. The CDR3 nucleotides read TGTGCCAGCTCACCACTCCCAGGACAGGGGGCAACCGGCGAGCAGTACTTC.

This clone appeared a few times. CDR3 residues: CASSQLQGSAYGYTF. In nucleotides, the CDR3 is TGTGCCAGTAGCCAGTTACAGGGGAGTGCCTATGGCTACACCTTC. The chain employs TRBV19 and TRBJ1-2; TRBD1 matches 7 bases. This CDR3 comprises 15 residues. CDR1 and CDR2 from the germline V gene are LNHDA and SQIVND (reference sequence). The V gene end was trimmed by 6 bases and the J gene end by 4 bases; junction bases not matched to a gene: 11. The full variable domain, in which reference TRBV19 and TRBJ1-2 provide the parts outside the CDR3, is DGGITQSPKYLFRKEGQNVTLSCEQNLNHDAMYWYRQDPGQGLRLIYYSQIVNDFQKGDIAEGYSVSREKKESFPLTVTSAQKNPTAFYLCASSQLQGSAYGYTFGSGTRLTVV.